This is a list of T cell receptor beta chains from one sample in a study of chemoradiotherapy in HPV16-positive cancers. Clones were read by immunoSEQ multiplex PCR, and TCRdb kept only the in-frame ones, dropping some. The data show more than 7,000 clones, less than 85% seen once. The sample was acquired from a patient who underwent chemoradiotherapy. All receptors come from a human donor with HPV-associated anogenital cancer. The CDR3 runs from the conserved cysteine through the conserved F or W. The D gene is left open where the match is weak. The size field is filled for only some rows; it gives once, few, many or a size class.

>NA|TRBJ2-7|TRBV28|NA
TGTGCCAGCAGTTTATATTATCTTACCTACGAGCAGTACTTC
CASSLYYLTYEQYF
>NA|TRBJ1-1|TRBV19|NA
TGTGCCAGTAGTCCAGGTAGGGGGAACACTGAAGCTTTCTTT
CASSPGRGNTEAFF
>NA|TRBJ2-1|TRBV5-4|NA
TGTGCCAGCAGCCGGGACTCACGCTACAATGAGCAGTTCTTC
CASSRDSRYNEQFF
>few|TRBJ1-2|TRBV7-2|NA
TGTGCCAGCAGCTTAGGGGGGCCCGCCGGGAATCGCGGCACCTTC
CASSLGGPAGNRGTF
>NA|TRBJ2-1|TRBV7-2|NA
TGTGCCAGCAGCTTGTACAGCCGACATGAGCAGTTCTTC
CASSLYSRHEQFF
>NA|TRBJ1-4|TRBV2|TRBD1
TGTGCCGGGGGTGGACAGGGCTCTAATGAAAAACTGTTTTTT
CAGGGQGSNEKLFF
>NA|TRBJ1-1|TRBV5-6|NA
TGTGCCAGCTTAGTGTTTTGGCAGGCGAACACTGAAGCTTTCTTT
CASLVFWQANTEAFF
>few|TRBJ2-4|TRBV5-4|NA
TGTGCCAGCAGCCCTTCACAGGGCGCTCTAGCCAAAAACATTCAGTACTTC
CASSPSQGALAKNIQYF
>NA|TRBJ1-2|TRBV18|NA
TGTGCCAGCTCACCTGACGGACGGTCAGCCCGCTATGGCTACACCTTC
CASSPDGRSARYGYTF
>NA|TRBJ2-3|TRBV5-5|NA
TGTGCCAGCAGAGCCCGCACAGATACGCAGTATTTT
CASRARTDTQYF
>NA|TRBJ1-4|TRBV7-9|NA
TGTGCCAGCAGCTACATCAGGGAAAAACTGTTTTTT
CASSYIREKLFF
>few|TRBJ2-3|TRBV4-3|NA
TGCGCCAGCAGCCAAGAGGCTTTAGCACCAGATACGCAGTATTTT
CASSQEALAPDTQYF
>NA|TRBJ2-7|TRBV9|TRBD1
TGTGCCAGCAGCGCACAGGGGGACTACGAGCAGTACTTC
CASSAQGDYEQYF
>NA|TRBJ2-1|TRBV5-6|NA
TGTGCCAGCAGCTTGAAGGATATTAGGCCCTCCTACAATGAGCAGTTCTTC
CASSLKDIRPSYNEQFF
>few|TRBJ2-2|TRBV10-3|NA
TGTGCCACTAATGGGGGCTTAGGGGACACCGGGGAGCTGTTTTTT
CATNGGLGDTGELFF
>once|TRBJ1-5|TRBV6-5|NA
TGTGCCAGCAGTTCCCAAAATCAGCCCCAGCATTTT
CASSSQNQPQHF
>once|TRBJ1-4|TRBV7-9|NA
TGTGCCAGCAGCCCCGATATAGGGGGACTTAATGAAAAACTGTTTTTT
CASSPDIGGLNEKLFF
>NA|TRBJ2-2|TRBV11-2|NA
TGTGCCAGCAGCTTATTCGGTAACACCGGGGAGCTGTTTTTT
CASSLFGNTGELFF
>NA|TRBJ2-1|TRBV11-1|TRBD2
TGTGCCAGCAGCCATGGTCGCGGGGGGGCCAAGAATGAGCAGTTCTTC
CASSHGRGGAKNEQFF
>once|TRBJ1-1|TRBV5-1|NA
TGCGCCAGCAGCTTGTCGGGGTTAAAGAACACTGAAGCTTTCTTT
CASSLSGLKNTEAFF
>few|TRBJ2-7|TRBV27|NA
TGTGCCAGCAGTCCCTACGGACGGCTAGGTGGCTACGAGCAGTACTTC
CASSPYGRLGGYEQYF
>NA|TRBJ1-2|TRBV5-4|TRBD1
TGTGCCAGCAGCTTTCGAGGACAGGGGTCTTTCGGCTACACCTTC
CASSFRGQGSFGYTF
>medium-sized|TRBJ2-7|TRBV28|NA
TGTGCCAGTGACAGGTCACCTTACGAGCAGTACTTC
CASDRSPYEQYF